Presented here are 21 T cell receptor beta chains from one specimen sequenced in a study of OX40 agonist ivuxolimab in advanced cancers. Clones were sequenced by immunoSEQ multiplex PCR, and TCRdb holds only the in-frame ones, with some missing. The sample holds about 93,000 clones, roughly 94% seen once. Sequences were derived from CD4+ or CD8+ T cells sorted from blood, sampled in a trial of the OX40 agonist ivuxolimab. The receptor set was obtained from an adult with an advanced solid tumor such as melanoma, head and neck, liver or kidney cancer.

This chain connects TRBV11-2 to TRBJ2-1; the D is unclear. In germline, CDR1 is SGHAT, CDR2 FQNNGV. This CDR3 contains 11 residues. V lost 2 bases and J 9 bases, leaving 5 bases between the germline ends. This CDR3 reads CASSLSGEQFF. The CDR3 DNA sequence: TGTGCCAGCAGCTTAAGTGGTGAGCAGTTCTTC.

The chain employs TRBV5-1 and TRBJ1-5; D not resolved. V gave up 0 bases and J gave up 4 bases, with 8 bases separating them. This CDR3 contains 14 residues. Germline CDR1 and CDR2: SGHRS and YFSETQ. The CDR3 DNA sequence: TGCGCCAGCAGCTTGGGTGGGCCTAATCAGCCCCAGCATTTT. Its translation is CASSLGGPNQPQHF.

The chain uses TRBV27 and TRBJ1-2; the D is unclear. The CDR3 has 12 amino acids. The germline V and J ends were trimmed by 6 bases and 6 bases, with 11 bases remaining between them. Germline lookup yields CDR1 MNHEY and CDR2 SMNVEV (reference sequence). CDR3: CASRTLTHGYTF. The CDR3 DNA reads TGTGCCAGCAGGACATTAACCCATGGCTACACCTTC.

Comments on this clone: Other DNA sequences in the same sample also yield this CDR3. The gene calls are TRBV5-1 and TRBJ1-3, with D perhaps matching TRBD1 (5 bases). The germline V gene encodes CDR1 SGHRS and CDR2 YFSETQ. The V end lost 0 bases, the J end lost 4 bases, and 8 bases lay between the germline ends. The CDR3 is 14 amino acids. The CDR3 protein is CASSLGGDGNTIYF. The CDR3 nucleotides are TGCGCCAGCAGCTTGGGAGGGGACGGAAACACCATATATTTT. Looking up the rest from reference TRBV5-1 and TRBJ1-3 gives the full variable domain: KAGVTQTPRYLIKTRGQQVTLSCSPISGHRSVSWYQQTPGQGLQFLFEYFSETQRNKGNFPGRFSGRQFSNSRSEMNVSTLELGDSALYLCASSLGGDGNTIYFGEGSWLTVV.

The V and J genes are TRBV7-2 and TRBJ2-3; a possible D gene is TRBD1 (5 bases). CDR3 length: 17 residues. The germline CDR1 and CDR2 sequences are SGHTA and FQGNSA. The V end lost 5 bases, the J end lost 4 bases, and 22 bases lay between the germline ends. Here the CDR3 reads CASSRSLVAGWADTQYF. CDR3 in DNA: TGTGCCAGCAGCCGCAGTCTTGTGGCAGGGTGGGCAGATACGCAGTATTTT.

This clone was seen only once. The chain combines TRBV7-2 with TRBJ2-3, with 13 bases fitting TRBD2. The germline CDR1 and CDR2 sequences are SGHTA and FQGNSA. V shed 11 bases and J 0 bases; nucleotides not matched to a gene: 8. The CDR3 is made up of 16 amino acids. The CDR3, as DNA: TGTGCCGGTGGACTAGCGGGGGCTTCTAGCACAGATACGCAGTATTTT. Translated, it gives CAGGLAGASSTDTQYF. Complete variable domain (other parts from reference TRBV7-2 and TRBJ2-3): GAGVSQSPSNKVTEKGKDVELRCDPISGHTALYWYRQSLGQGLEFLIYFQGNSAPDKSGLPSDRFSAERTGGSVSTLTIQRTQQEDSAVYLCAGGLAGASSTDTQYFGPGTRLTVL.

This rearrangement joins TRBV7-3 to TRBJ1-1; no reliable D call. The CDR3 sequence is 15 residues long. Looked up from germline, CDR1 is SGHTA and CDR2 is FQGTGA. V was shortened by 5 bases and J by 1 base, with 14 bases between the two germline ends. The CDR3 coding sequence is TGTGCCAGCAGCCCCAACGTGGGCACGAACACTGAAGCTTTCTTT. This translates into CASSPNVGTNTEAFF. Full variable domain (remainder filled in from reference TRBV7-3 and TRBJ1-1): GAGVSQTPSNKVTEKGKYVELRCDPISGHTALYWYRQSLGQGPEFLIYFQGTGAADDSGLPNDRFFAVRPEGSVSTLKIQRTERGDSAVYLCASSPNVGTNTEAFFGQGTRLTVV.

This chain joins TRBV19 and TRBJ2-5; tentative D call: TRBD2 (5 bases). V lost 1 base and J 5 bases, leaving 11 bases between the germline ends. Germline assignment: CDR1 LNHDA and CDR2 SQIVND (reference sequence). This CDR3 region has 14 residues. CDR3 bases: TGTGCCAGTAGTATAGGGTCGGGATACGAGACCCAGTACTTC. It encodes CASSIGSGYETQYF.

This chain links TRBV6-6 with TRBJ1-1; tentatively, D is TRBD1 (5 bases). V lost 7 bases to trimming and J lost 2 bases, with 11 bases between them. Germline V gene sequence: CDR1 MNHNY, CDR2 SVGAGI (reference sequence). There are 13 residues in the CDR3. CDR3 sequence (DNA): TGTGCCAGCACCTTGGGGGGAAACACTGAAGCTTTCTTT. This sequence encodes CASTLGGNTEAFF.

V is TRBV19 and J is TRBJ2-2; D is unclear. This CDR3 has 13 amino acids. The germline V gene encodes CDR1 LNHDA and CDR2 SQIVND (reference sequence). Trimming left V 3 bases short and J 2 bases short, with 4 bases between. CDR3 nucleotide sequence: TGTGCCAGTAGTATGTCCAACACCGGGGAGCTGTTTTTT. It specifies CASSMSNTGELFF.

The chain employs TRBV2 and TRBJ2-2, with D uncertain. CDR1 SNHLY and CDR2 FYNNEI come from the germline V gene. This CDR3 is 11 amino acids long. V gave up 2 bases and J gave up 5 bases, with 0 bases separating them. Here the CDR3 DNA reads TGTGCCAGCAGTGAAACCGGGGAGCTGTTTTTT. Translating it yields CASSETGELFF. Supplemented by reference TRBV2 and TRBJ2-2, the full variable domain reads EPEVTQTPSHQVTQMGQEVILRCVPISNHLYFYWYRQILGQKVEFLVSFYNNEISEKSEIFDDQFSVERPDGSNFTLKIRSTKLEDSAMYFCASSETGELFFGEGSRLTVL.

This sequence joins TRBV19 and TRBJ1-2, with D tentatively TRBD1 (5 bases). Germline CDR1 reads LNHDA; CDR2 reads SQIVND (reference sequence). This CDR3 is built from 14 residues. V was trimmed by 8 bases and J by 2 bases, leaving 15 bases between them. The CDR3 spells CASRSQGGNYGYTF. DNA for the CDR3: TGTGCCAGTCGCTCGCAGGGAGGGAACTATGGCTACACCTTC.

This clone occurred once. CDR3 nucleotides: TGTGCCAGTAGGGAGGCGGGTGCGGGCCCACTCAACGCCTACGAGCAGTACTTC. Translation: CASREAGAGPLNAYEQYF. This chain links TRBV19 with TRBJ2-7; a weak D match, TRBD2 (5 bases). The CDR3 is made up of 18 amino acids. V was clipped by 6 bases and J by 2 bases, with 26 bases between them. From germline, CDR1 is LNHDA and CDR2 SQIVND (reference sequence).

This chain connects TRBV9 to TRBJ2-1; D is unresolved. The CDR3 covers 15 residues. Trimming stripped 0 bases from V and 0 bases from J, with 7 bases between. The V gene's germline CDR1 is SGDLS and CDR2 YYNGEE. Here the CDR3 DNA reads TGTGCCAGCAGCGTAGAAATCCACTCCTACAATGAGCAGTTCTTC. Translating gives CASSVEIHSYNEQFF.

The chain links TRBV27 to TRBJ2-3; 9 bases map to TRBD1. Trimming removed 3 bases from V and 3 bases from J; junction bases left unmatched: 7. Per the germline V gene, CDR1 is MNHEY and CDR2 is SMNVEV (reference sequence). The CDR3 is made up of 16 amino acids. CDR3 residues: CASSFWGDRDTDTQYF. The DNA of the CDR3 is TGTGCCAGCAGTTTCTGGGGGGACAGGGATACAGATACGCAGTATTTT.

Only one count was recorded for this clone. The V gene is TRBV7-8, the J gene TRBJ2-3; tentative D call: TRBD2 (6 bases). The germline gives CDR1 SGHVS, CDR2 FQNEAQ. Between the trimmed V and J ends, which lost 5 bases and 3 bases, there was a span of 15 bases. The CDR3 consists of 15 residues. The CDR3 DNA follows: TGTGCCAGCAGCCGGCCCCTCGGGGGAACAGATACGCAGTATTTT. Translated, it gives CASSRPLGGTDTQYF.

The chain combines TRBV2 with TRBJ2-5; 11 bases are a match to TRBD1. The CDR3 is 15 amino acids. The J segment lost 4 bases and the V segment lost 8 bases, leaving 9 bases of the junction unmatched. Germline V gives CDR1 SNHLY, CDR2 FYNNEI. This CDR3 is CASPSDRGRRETQYF. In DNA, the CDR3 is TGTGCCAGCCCCTCGGACAGGGGGCGGAGAGAGACCCAGTACTTC.

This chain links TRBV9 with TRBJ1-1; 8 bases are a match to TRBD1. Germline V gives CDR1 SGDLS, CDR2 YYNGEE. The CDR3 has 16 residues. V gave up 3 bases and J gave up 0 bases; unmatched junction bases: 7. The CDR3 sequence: CASSAGQAVMNTEAFF. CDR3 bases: TGTGCCAGCAGCGCGGGACAGGCGGTCATGAACACTGAAGCTTTCTTT. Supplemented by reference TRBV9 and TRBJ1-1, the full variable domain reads DSGVTQTPKHLITATGQRVTLRCSPRSGDLSVYWYQQSLDQGLQFLIQYYNGEERAKGNILERFSAQQFPDLHSELNLSSLELGDSALYFCASSAGQAVMNTEAFFGQGTRLTVV.

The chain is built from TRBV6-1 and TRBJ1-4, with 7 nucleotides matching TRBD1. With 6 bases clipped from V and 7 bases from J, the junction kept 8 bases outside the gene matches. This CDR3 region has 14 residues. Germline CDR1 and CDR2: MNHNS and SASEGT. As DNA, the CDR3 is TGTGCCAGCAGGGAACAGGGGTCTAGTGAAAAACTGTTTTTT. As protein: CASREQGSSEKLFF.

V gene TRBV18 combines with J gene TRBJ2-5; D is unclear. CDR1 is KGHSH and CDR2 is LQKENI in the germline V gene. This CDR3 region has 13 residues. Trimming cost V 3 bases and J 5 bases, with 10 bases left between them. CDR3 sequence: CASSPSPAETQYF. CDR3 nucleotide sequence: TGTGCCAGCTCACCTTCCCCAGCCGAGACCCAGTACTTC.

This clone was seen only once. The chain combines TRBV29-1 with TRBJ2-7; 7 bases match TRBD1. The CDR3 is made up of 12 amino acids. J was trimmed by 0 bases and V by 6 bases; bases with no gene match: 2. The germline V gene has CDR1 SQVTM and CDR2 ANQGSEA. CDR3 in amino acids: CSVTGSSYEQYF. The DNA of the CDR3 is TGCAGCGTGACAGGGAGCTCCTACGAGCAGTACTTC.